This T cell receptor beta chain comes out of a study of siplizumab effects on memory and regulatory T cells. Study outcomes and limitations: Tracing alloreactive clones into unstimulated subsets worked for only a minor fraction of them. Among sequences traceable to unstimulated CD4+ memory cells, alloreactive ones were significantly reduced by siplizumab.

CDR1 is MGHRA, CDR2 YSYEKL, per germline. Trimming left V 1 base short and J 4 bases short, with 11 bases between. There are 15 residues in the CDR3. Per sample, some 90,000 TCR templates were assayed. Repertoires were generated with immunoSEQ multiplex PCR, while TCRdb's copy carries only in-frame clones and drops some. This table holds roughly 70,000 clones, about 92% found once. A note on this clone: The antigen is undetermined.

The sample was CD8+ T cells sorted from blood. The J gene is TRBJ2-1, the V gene TRBV4-1, with D perhaps TRBD1 (6 bases). The TCR originated in a human donor in good health. CDR3 in amino acids: CASSQVGQGYNEQFF. CDR3 sequence (DNA): TGCGCCAGCAGCCAAGTGGGTCAGGGGTACAATGAGCAGTTCTTC.